The 17 T cell receptor beta chains reported below all come from one sample, sequenced in a study of memory CD4+ T cells and cytomegalovirus serostatus. Single viable CD3+CD4+CD8-CD45RO+ cells were sorted as the memory CD4+ T cells. Some clones are missing from TCRdb's copy, which holds only in-frame ones; the method was immunoSEQ multiplex PCR. Of some 52,000 clones in the sample, over 60% are singletons; the top ten hold about 1.5%. The sample taken for sequencing was memory CD4+ T cells from blood. Every receptor here comes from an adult in good health and CMV-seropositive.

The CDR3 DNA reads as TGTGCCAGCCATCTTACTAGCGGGCTCCTGGGCTACAATGAGCAGTTCTTC. It specifies CASHLTSGLLGYNEQFF. The chain is built from TRBV2 and TRBJ2-1, with 9 bases fitting TRBD2. With V trimmed by 8 bases and J by 3 bases, 14 bases remained unmatched. The CDR3 length is 17 residues. CDR1 is SNHLY and CDR2 is FYNNEI in the germline V gene.

This rearrangement joins TRBV9 to TRBJ1-1; 10 nucleotides align to TRBD1. This CDR3 is built from 15 residues. The V and J ends lost 0 bases and 7 bases, in that order; junction bases with no gene match: 6. Per the germline V gene, CDR1 is SGDLS and CDR2 is YYNGEE. The CDR3 DNA reads as TGTGCCAGCAGCGTAGTAGAGGGACAGGGGTTTGAAGCTTTCTTT. Translating it yields CASSVVEGQGFEAFF.

The rearrangement joins TRBV7-9 to TRBJ1-2; TRBD1 agrees at 8 bases. Germline-derived CDR1 and CDR2 are SEHNR and FQNEAQ (reference sequence). CDR3 length: 15 residues. The V and J ends lost 0 bases and 8 bases, in that order; junction bases with no gene match: 8. The chain's CDR3 is CASSLARDRGGGYTF. CDR3 sequence (DNA): TGTGCCAGCAGCTTAGCCCGAGACAGGGGCGGAGGCTACACCTTC.

This clone has more than one count but fewer than ten. This sequence joins TRBV29-1 and TRBJ2-2; tentative D call: TRBD2 (6 bases). V lost 3 bases to trimming and J lost 7 bases, with 9 bases between them. Germline-derived CDR1 and CDR2 are SQVTM and ANQGSEA. The CDR3 has 12 residues. The CDR3 DNA follows: TGCAGCGTTGAGGGGGGTGGCGGGGAGCTGTTTTTT. This sequence encodes CSVEGGGGELFF.

The V gene is TRBV27, the J gene TRBJ1-2; 7 bases agree with TRBD1. The germline V gene has CDR1 MNHEY and CDR2 SMNVEV (reference sequence). CDR3 length: 12 residues. The V segment lost 6 bases and the J segment 8 bases; nucleotides outside the gene matches: 6. In nucleotides, the CDR3 is TGTGCCAGCAGAACAGGGGCGTCAGGCTACACCTTC. Translated, it gives CASRTGASGYTF.

This chain links TRBV5-1 with TRBJ2-1, with a tentative D call TRBD1 (6 bases). The CDR3 loop spans 16 amino acids. The germline V and J ends were trimmed by 4 bases and 2 bases, with 16 bases remaining between them. Germline V CDR1 and CDR2: SGHRS, YFSETQ. The DNA of the CDR3 is TGCGCCAGCAGCAATGGCGGCAGGGGCACCTACAATGAGCAGTTCTTC. Encoded protein: CASSNGGRGTYNEQFF.

The rearrangement uses TRBV5-5 and TRBJ1-6; D uncertain. This CDR3 is built from 15 residues. Germline CDR1 SGHKS, CDR2 YYEKEE (reference sequence). Trimming removed 0 bases from V and 8 bases from J, with 12 bases in between. CDR3 sequence: CASSLEGGRDSPLHF. The CDR3 nucleotides are TGTGCCAGCAGCTTGGAGGGTGGGAGAGATTCACCCCTCCACTTT.

The chain carries TRBV4-2 and TRBJ2-6; no clear D. CDR1 is LGHNA and CDR2 is YNFKEQ in the germline V gene. This CDR3 contains 17 residues. The V end was cut by 1 base, the J end by 0 bases, with 10 bases between. The CDR3 nucleotides read TGTGCCAGCAGCCAAGTCGGGTTAGGCTCTGGGGCCAACGTCCTGACTTTC. Encoded protein: CASSQVGLGSGANVLTF.

The genes are TRBV7-6 and TRBJ1-2; 7 bases fit TRBD1. Trimming took 5 bases from V and 4 from J; bases not matched to a gene: 10. Per germline, CDR1 SGHVS and CDR2 FNYEAQ. The CDR3 extends over 15 amino acids. The CDR3 here is CASSRDRDSTYGYTF. As DNA, the CDR3 is TGTGCCAGCAGCCGCGACAGGGATTCAACCTATGGCTACACCTTC.

V and J are TRBV6-5 and TRBJ1-6; tentative D call: TRBD1 (5 bases). The ends were cut back, 0 bases at V and 3 bases at J, with 9 bases in the middle. The CDR3 totals 16 residues. CDR1 is MNHEY, CDR2 SVGAGI, per germline. Written as DNA, the CDR3 is TGTGCCAGCAGTTACTCGGGGCAGAACTATAATTCACCCCTCCACTTT. Protein sequence: CASSYSGQNYNSPLHF.

The DNA of the CDR3 is TGTGCCAGCAGCCGGGACCCCTCGGCGGATACGCAGTATTTT. This sequence encodes CASSRDPSADTQYF. The J gene is TRBJ2-3, the V gene TRBV9; D possibly matches TRBD1 or TRBD2 (5 bases each). The ends were cut back, 4 bases at V and 6 bases at J, with 15 bases in the middle. Germline CDR1 reads SGDLS; CDR2 reads YYNGEE. The CDR3 length is 14 residues.

The chain carries TRBV28 and TRBJ1-6; TRBD1 aligns across 8 bases. Trimming removed 7 bases from V and 9 bases from J; junction bases left unmatched: 5. The V gene's germline CDR1 is MDHEN and CDR2 SYDVKM. CDR3 length: 13 residues. The CDR3: CASKDRVRSPLHF. CDR3 coding DNA: TGTGCCAGCAAGGACAGGGTACGTTCACCCCTCCACTTT.

The chain joins TRBV5-1 to TRBJ2-5; 13 bases fit TRBD2. Germline CDR1 and CDR2: SGHRS and YFSETQ. V lost 0 bases to trimming and J lost 5 bases; unmatched junction nucleotides: 1. The CDR3 extends over 15 amino acids. The CDR3 region is CASSLELAGGETQYF. The CDR3 DNA reads as TGCGCCAGCAGCTTGGAACTAGCGGGAGGGGAGACCCAGTACTTC.

This clone was detected once. The chain joins TRBV2 to TRBJ1-4, with no clear D. The germline V and J ends were trimmed by 6 bases and 5 bases, with 13 bases remaining between them. Germline V gives CDR1 SNHLY, CDR2 FYNNEI. The CDR3 totals 14 residues. As DNA, the CDR3 is TGTGCCAGCAGGCAAGAATACATAAATGAAAAACTGTTTTTT. This codes for CASRQEYINEKLFF.

Only one count was recorded for this clone. This chain connects TRBV7-2 to TRBJ1-3; possibly TRBD1 for D (5 bases). The ends were cut back, 4 bases at V and 3 bases at J, with 19 bases in the middle. The CDR3 spans 17 residues. Germline V gene sequence: CDR1 SGHTA, CDR2 FQGNSA. The CDR3 coding sequence is TGTGCCAGCAGCTCCCGGGGTGGGAGGGGAGATGGAAACACCATATATTTT. Its translation is CASSSRGGRGDGNTIYF.

CDR3 in amino acids: CASRRGGDTDTQYF. The DNA for the CDR3 is TGCGCCAGCAGGCGCGGGGGAGACACAGATACGCAGTATTTT. The chain carries TRBV5-1 and TRBJ2-3, with 7 bases lining up with TRBD2. The CDR3 contains 14 residues. Germline V gives CDR1 SGHRS, CDR2 YFSETQ. The V segment lost 5 bases and the J segment 2 bases; nucleotides outside the gene matches: 5.

The chain joins TRBV6-1 to TRBJ2-3; tentative D call: TRBD2 (7 bases). Germline CDR1 and CDR2: MNHNS and SASEGT. The V and J ends lost 4 bases and 9 bases respectively, with 20 bases between them. There are 15 residues in the CDR3. CDR3 sequence: CASSVGGGPTATQYF. CDR3 DNA: TGTGCCAGCAGTGTCGGCGGGGGCCCAACTGCAACGCAGTATTTT.